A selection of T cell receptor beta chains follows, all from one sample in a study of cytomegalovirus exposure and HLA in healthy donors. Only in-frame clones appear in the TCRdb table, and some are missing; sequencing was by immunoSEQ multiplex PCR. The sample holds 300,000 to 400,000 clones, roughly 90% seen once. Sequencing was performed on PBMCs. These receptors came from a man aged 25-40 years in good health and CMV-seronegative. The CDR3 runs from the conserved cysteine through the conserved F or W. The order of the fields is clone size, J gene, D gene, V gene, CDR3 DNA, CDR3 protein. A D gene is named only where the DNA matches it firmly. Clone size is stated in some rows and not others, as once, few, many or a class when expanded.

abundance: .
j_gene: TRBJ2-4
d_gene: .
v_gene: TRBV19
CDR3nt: TGTGCCAGTACCACCCGACACTCAACCAAAAACATTCAGTACTTC
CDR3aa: CASTTRHSTKNIQYF

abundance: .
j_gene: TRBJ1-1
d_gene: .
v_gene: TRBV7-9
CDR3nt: TGTGCCAGCAGCCAACGAGGAACGAACACTGAAGCTTTCTTT
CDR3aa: CASSQRGTNTEAFF

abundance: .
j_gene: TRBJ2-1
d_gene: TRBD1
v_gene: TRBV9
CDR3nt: TGTGCCAGCAGCGATACAGGGGGCGAGTGGAATGAGCAGTTCTTC
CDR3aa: CASSDTGGEWNEQFF

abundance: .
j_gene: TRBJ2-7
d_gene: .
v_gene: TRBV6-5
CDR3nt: TGTGCCAGCGGTCGGGGGTTAACCTACGAGCAGTACTTC
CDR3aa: CASGRGLTYEQYF

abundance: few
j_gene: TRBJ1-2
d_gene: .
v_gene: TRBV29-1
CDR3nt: TGCAGCGCCGACGGGGAGGATGGCTACACCTTC
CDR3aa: CSADGEDGYTF

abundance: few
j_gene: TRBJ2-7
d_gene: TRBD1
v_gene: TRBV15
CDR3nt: TGTGCCACCAGCAGTGGGGGACGACAGGGGGCAGCCTACGAGCAGTACTTC
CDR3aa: CATSSGGRQGAAYEQYF

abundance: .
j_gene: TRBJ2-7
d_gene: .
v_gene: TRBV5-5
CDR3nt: TGTGCCAGCAGCTTGAGCAGGGGAAGGGAGCGGAGACACGAGCAGTACTTC
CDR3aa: CASSLSRGRERRHEQYF

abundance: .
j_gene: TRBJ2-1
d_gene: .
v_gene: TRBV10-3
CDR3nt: TGTGCCATCATGAGGGGGGGGTCCTACAATGAGCAGTTCTTC
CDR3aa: CAIMRGGSYNEQFF

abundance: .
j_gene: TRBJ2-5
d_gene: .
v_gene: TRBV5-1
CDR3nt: TGCGCCAGCAGCTTGAATGGTGGGCTCCAAGAGACCCAGTACTTC
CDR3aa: CASSLNGGLQETQYF

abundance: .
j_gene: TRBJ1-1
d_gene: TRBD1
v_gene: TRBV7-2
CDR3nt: TGTGCCAGCAGCCTTTGGACAGGGTGGGCCACTGAAGCTTTCTTT
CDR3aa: CASSLWTGWATEAFF

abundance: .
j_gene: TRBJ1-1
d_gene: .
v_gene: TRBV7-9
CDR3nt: TGTGCCAGCAGCCCCCATTTGGGACAAAGGAACACTGAAGCTTTCTTT
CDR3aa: CASSPHLGQRNTEAFF

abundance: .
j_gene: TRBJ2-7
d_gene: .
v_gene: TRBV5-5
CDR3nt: TGTGCCAGCAGCCAGGTCGTATTCAGACCTACCTACGAGCAGTACTTC
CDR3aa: CASSQVVFRPTYEQYF

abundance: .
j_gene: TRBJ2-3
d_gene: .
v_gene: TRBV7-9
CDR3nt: TGTGCCAGCAGCTCCCCCAGGACAGATACGCAGTATTTT
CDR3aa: CASSSPRTDTQYF

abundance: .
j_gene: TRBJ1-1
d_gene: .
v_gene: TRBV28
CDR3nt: TGTGCCAGCAGTCCACCCCTAGGAGGTAACACTGAAGCTTTCTTT
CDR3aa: CASSPPLGGNTEAFF

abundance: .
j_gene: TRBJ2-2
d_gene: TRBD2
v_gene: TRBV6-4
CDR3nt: TGTGCCAGCACCTCGAGGCTAGCGGGGGGGAACACCGGGGAGCTGTTTTTT
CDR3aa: CASTSRLAGGNTGELFF

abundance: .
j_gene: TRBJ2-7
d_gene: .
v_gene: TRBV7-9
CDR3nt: TGTGCCAGCAGCTTAGGGTCCGGGGACGAGCAGTACTTC
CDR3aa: CASSLGSGDEQYF